The T cell receptor (beta chain) described here comes from a study of control samples from healthy donors and cancer patients. The V gene's germline CDR1 is LGHDT and CDR2 YNNKEL (reference sequence). V was pared by 4 bases and J by 0 bases, with 9 bases between. The CDR3 covers 15 residues. Clones were read by immunoSEQ multiplex PCR, and TCRdb kept only the in-frame ones, dropping some. The sample consists of around 100,000 clones, around 89% of them appearing once. What was sequenced was blood. The chain combines TRBV3-1 (or the pseudogene TRBV3-2) with TRBJ1-4; D gene unclear. The TCR originated in a woman in her seventies in good health. Here the CDR3 DNA reads TGTGCCAGCAGCCCTACAGCTGCAACTAATGAAAAACTGTTTTTT. As protein: CASSPTAATNEKLFF.